This T cell receptor beta chain was sequenced for a study of cytomegalovirus exposure and HLA in healthy donors. PCR used 60 Vbeta primers and 13 Jbeta primers. The method was immunoSEQ multiplex PCR; TCRdb's version includes in-frame clones alone and lacks a portion of them. The repertoire holds 100,000 to 150,000 clones, with approximately 86% as singletons. The CDR3 runs to 18 residues. Germline V gives CDR1 GTSNPN, CDR2 SVGIG (reference sequence). V shed 0 bases and J 5 bases; nucleotides not matched to a gene: 10. The rearrangement links TRBV30 to TRBJ2-5, with 15 bases matching TRBD2. The sequencing input was PBMCs. The receptor's source is a boy aged 10-17 years in good health and CMV-seronegative. DNA for the CDR3: TGTGCCTGGAGTGTACGCAGGACTAGCGGGAGGGCCCAGGAGACCCAGTACTTC. It is translated as CAWSVRRTSGRAQETQYF.